This T cell receptor beta chain was identified during a study of human T cells and chemical hapten exposure. Across the study: Patients' scalps got diphenylcyclopropenone weekly throughout the approximately 25-week study. Patients, a majority of them female, were diagnosed with alopecia areata, totalis or universalis.

The table lists this clonotype with many counts. Germline assignment: CDR1 MNHNY and CDR2 SVGAGI (reference sequence). Trimming at V came to 8 bases and at J to 7 bases, leaving 20 bases not matched to a gene. The CDR3 spans 18 residues. This sample's time point: patch test 3, about 24 weeks after DPC sensitization. Treatment: therapeutic diphenylcyclopropenone sensitization with weekly scalp DPC. One entry per CDR3 protein results from TCRdb running MiXCR on the RACE reads. The sample consists of about 84,000 distinct CDR3 sequences, under 14% of them appearing once. V usage is TRBV6-6 and J usage is TRBJ1-6; 7 bases match TRBD1. The sequence was collected from a woman in her 50s with alopecia areata. Some clones in this sample may be carry-over from other donors' samples. Sample: whole blood, taken in connection with sensitization to the hapten diphenylcyclopropenone (DPC). This CDR3 is CASSSGGISGAGNSPLHF. The CDR3 DNA is TGTGCCAGCTCCTCAGGGGGTATTTCAGGGGCCGGCAATTCACCCCTCCACTTT.